This T cell receptor (beta chain) was found in a study of T cell responses to AZD1222 COVID-19 vaccine. This CDR3 has 15 residues. CDR1 is SGHAT and CDR2 is FQNNGV in the germline V gene. V dropped 3 bases and J dropped 0 bases, with 12 bases sitting between them. The method was immunoSEQ multiplex PCR; TCRdb's version includes in-frame clones alone and lacks a portion of them. Here the sample spans under 90,000 clones, roughly 85% being singletons. This TCR was recovered from an adult who received the AZD1222 COVID-19 vaccine. The material was peripheral blood, obtained 28 days after the second AZD1222 dose. The chain joins TRBV11-2 to TRBJ2-7, with D possibly being TRBD1 (6 bases). CDR3 sequence (DNA): TGTGCCAGCAGCTTCAATCCAGGGGCCTCCTACGAGCAGTACTTC. The encoded protein is CASSFNPGASYEQYF.